These 2 T cell receptor beta chains originate from one sample sequenced in a study of human thymus T cells. Generated by immunoSEQ multiplex PCR, the TCRdb table keeps only in-frame clones and is missing some. The sample holds some 130,000 clones, more than 90% seen once. Thymic resections from corrective heart surgery supplied the tissue. The specimen was thymus tissue. All receptors derive from a boy under three years old with a congenital heart defect but otherwise immunologically healthy.

This sequence joins TRBV4-2 and TRBJ1-4, with D maybe TRBD1 (5 bases). The CDR3 extends over 15 amino acids. V was shortened by 2 bases and J by 3 bases, with 10 bases between the two germline ends. Looked up from germline, CDR1 is LGHNA and CDR2 is YNFKEQ. The CDR3 nucleotides are TGTGCCAGCAGCCAAAGGGAAGGGGCTAATGAAAAACTGTTTTTT. Its translation is CASSQREGANEKLFF.

The chain has TRBV7-4 and TRBJ1-1, with TRBD1 matching 8 bases. Looked up from germline, CDR1 is SGHVT and CDR2 is SQSDAQ. The CDR3 extends over 18 amino acids. Unmatched junction bases numbered 12, after V lost 1 base and J lost 2 bases. CDR3 residues: CASSLEKTGEAYNTEAFF. In DNA, the CDR3 is TGTGCCAGCAGCTTAGAGAAGACAGGGGAGGCCTACAACACTGAAGCTTTCTTT.